Listed below are T cell receptor beta chains from one sample, sequenced in a study of blood T cells in healthy people across ages. Via MiXCR, TCRdb re-called the 5' RACE reads, giving one row per CDR3 protein. The table lists approximately 1,100,000 distinct CDR3 sequences, under 55% of them singletons, with approximately 17% in the top ten. The sequenced sample consisted of blood. Receptors were obtained from a woman aged 55-70 years in good health. Each CDR3 is given with its conserved first and last residue. Each record gives: J gene, clone size, D gene, V gene, CDR3 DNA, CDR3 protein. A D gene is named only where the DNA matches it firmly. Size tells how often a clone was seen (once, few, many) or the class of an expanded clone, and some rows leave it out.

TRBJ2-5	few	-	TRBV20-1	TGCAGTGCTATATCGGCAGTGAACCAAGAGACCCAGTACTTC	CSAISAVNQETQYF
TRBJ2-5	-	-	TRBV2	TGTGCCAGCAGTGAAGGACAGGGAGGAGGTCAAGAGACCCAGTACTTC	CASSEGQGGGQETQYF
TRBJ2-1	-	-	TRBV2	TGTGCCAGCGGCGTGTACAATGAGCAGTTCTTC	CASGVYNEQFF
TRBJ2-7	few	TRBD2	TRBV19	TGTGCCAGTAGTATCCGACCTAGCGGGAGTTCTTACGAGCAGTACTTC	CASSIRPSGSSYEQYF
TRBJ2-1	-	-	TRBV15	TGTGCCACCAGCAGAGATTTCACCTACAATGAGCAGTTCTTC	CATSRDFTYNEQFF
TRBJ2-7	few	TRBD2	TRBV27	TGTGCCAGCAGTTTCGGAGCGGGAGGATCCTACGAGCAGTACTTC	CASSFGAGGSYEQYF
TRBJ2-4	few	-	TRBV6-6	TGTGCCAGCAGTTACGCGGAGGGGGCGTTCGGGAACATTCAGTACTTC	CASSYAEGAFGNIQYF
TRBJ2-4	-	TRBD2	TRBV27	TGTGCCAGCAGTTTATCGTCTAGCGGAGGGAACATTCAGTACTTC	CASSLSSSGGNIQYF
TRBJ2-3	once	-	TRBV20-1	TGCAGTGCTAGCAGGAACACAGATACGCAGTATTTT	CSASRNTDTQYF
TRBJ2-5	few	TRBD2	TRBV7-9	TGTGCCAGCAGCTTAGAAGGAGCGGGAGGGCGTAATGAGCAGTACTTC	CASSLEGAGGRNEQYF
TRBJ2-1	few	TRBD2	TRBV10-3	TGTGCCATCAGGGGGACTAGCGGTCTCGACAATGAGCAGTTCTTC	CAIRGTSGLDNEQFF
TRBJ2-1	-	-	TRBV7-9	TGTGCCAGCGCCCTCAGGGGTGAGCAGTTCTTC	CASALRGEQFF
TRBJ2-3	few	-	TRBV29-1	TGCAGCGTTGAACCAGGGGGGACAGATACGCAGTATTTT	CSVEPGGTDTQYF
TRBJ2-1	-	TRBD2	TRBV7-8	TGTGCCAGCAGCTTAGCTCCACCTAGCGGGAGGGCCCATGATGAGCAGTTCTTC	CASSLAPPSGRAHDEQFF
TRBJ1-6	-	TRBD1	TRBV11-2	TGTGCCAGCAGCCCCAGGACAGGGTCTCATAATTCACCCCTCCACTTT	CASSPRTGSHNSPLHF
TRBJ1-6	-	-	TRBV6-5	TGTGCCAGCAGTTACACTAATTCACCCCTCCACTTT	CASSYTNSPLHF
TRBJ2-1	few	-	TRBV11-2	TGTGCCAGCAGCCCACGGGGAAGTGTCAGCTCCTACAATGAGCAGTTCTTC	CASSPRGSVSSYNEQFF
TRBJ2-7	-	TRBD2	TRBV20-1	TGCAGTGCTAGAGGGGTAGGGGACTATAACGAGCAGTACTTC	CSARGVGDYNEQYF
TRBJ2-3	-	-	TRBV5-6	TGTGCCAGCAGCTTGCGGCAGGGGAGTGGAGATACGCAGTATTTT	CASSLRQGSGDTQYF
TRBJ1-5	-	-	TRBV7-2	TGTGCCAGCAGCTTAGGGGGGATCAATCAGCCCCAGCATTTT	CASSLGGINQPQHF
TRBJ2-5	few	-	TRBV27	TGTGCCAGCAGTTCCTCCCCCCCGACCCAGTACTTC	CASSSSPPTQYF
TRBJ2-1	-	-	TRBV12-3/TRBV12-4	TGTGCCAGCAGTTTAGTTCGGGGCTTGAGCTCCTACAATGAGCAGTTCTTC	CASSLVRGLSSYNEQFF
TRBJ2-5	-	TRBD2	TRBV20-1	TGCAGTGCTAGAGATCCCGGGACTAGCGGGAGGCTGGAGACCCAGTACTTC	CSARDPGTSGRLETQYF
TRBJ2-3	-	TRBD1	TRBV5-6	TGTGCCAGCAGCGAGGGACAGGCCCCCCCAGATACGCAGTATTTT	CASSEGQAPPDTQYF
TRBJ2-3	-	-	TRBV7-9	TGTGCCAGCAGCTCCGTCACAGATACGCAGTATTTT	CASSSVTDTQYF
TRBJ2-7	-	TRBD2	TRBV27	TGTGCCAGCAGTCCATACCCTGTACCGGGACTAGCGGGAGGAGTTAGCAATGAGCAGTACTTC	CASSPYPVPGLAGGVSNEQYF
TRBJ2-3	few	-	TRBV7-6	TGTGCCAGCAGCTTAGAGATGGGAGGCGGAAGGGATACGCAGTATTTT	CASSLEMGGGRDTQYF
TRBJ2-1	few	-	TRBV7-8	TGTGCCAGCAGCTCTCCCCCCGCGGGTGGAAATGAGCAGTTCTTC	CASSSPPAGGNEQFF
TRBJ2-7	-	-	TRBV29-1	TGCAGCGTTGAGGTACGCTACGAGCAGTACTTC	CSVEVRYEQYF
TRBJ2-7	few	-	TRBV6-2/TRBV6-3	TGTGCCAGCAGTCCCCCACCGACAGGATCCCGCGAGCAGTACTTC	CASSPPPTGSREQYF
TRBJ2-1	-	-	TRBV11-3	TGTGCCAGCAGCTCTCGGACAACGAATGAGCAGTTCTTC	CASSSRTTNEQFF
TRBJ2-7	few	-	TRBV10-3	TGTGCCATCAGAGGAGGGAACGCCTTCTACGAGCAGTACTTC	CAIRGGNAFYEQYF
TRBJ2-5	-	TRBD2	TRBV11-2	TGTGCCAGCAGCTTAGGGGGACTAGCGGGAGGAATGGAGACCCAGTACTTC	CASSLGGLAGGMETQYF
TRBJ2-1	-	TRBD1	TRBV12-5	TGTGCTAGTGGTATAGGGACAGGGAAGTACCCCACAGAGCAGTTCTTC	CASGIGTGKYPTEQFF
TRBJ2-1	-	-	TRBV20-1	TGCAGTGCTAAATACCTAGCGAGAGAGCAGTTCTTC	CSAKYLAREQFF
TRBJ2-7	-	TRBD2	TRBV3-1	TGTGCCAGCAGCCCCCGGGTAGGGGCTGGCGGGAGCGACGAGCAGTACTTC	CASSPRVGAGGSDEQYF
TRBJ2-1	-	-	TRBV20-1	TGCAGCGCTAGATGGTACACGGGTGAGCAGTTCTTC	CSARWYTGEQFF
TRBJ1-5	-	TRBD1	TRBV12-3/TRBV12-4	TGTGCCAGCAGCCCTACGGGACAGAGCAATCAGCCCCAGCATTTT	CASSPTGQSNQPQHF
TRBJ2-1	few	TRBD2	TRBV3-1	TGTGCCAGCAGCCAAGCACTAGCGGGAGTGGGCTCCTACAATGAGCAGTTCTTC	CASSQALAGVGSYNEQFF
TRBJ2-2	once	TRBD2	TRBV12-3/TRBV12-4	TGTGCCAGCAGTTTAGGGACGGGAGGGGTCGGGGAGCTGTTTTTT	CASSLGTGGVGELFF
TRBJ1-4	few	TRBD1	TRBV4-1	TGCGCCAGCAGCCAATTTGAGACAGGGGGACCAACTAATGAAAAACTGTTTTTT	CASSQFETGGPTNEKLFF
TRBJ1-3	-	TRBD1	TRBV11-2	TGTGCCAGCAGCCATCGTAGACAGGGCCCTGGAAACACCATATATTTT	CASSHRRQGPGNTIYF
TRBJ2-1	-	-	TRBV9	TGTGCCAGCAGCGTGGCAGGGAGGAACAATGAGCAGTTCTTC	CASSVAGRNNEQFF
TRBJ2-1	-	TRBD2	TRBV29-1	TGCAGCTTTCGGACTAGCGGGAGTGGTGAGCAGTTCTTC	CSFRTSGSGEQFF
TRBJ2-5	-	-	TRBV6-5	TGTGCCAGCAGTTATCCAGGGTTTGCGACCCAGTACTTC	CASSYPGFATQYF
TRBJ2-1	-	-	TRBV9	TGTGCCAGCAGCGTAGCGGTAGAGGTTTTTGGTGAGCAGTTCTTC	CASSVAVEVFGEQFF
TRBJ2-1	-	TRBD2	TRBV7-9	TGTGCCAGCAGCCCGCCGGCTAGCGGGAAGGTCAATGAGCAGTTCTTC	CASSPPASGKVNEQFF
TRBJ2-7	-	-	TRBV7-8	TGTGCCAGCAGCAAACTGACCCGAGGGAACTACGAGCAGTACTTC	CASSKLTRGNYEQYF
TRBJ2-3	-	-	TRBV7-2	TGTGCCAGCAGCTCCCCTCTGAGACAGCACCCAGATACGCAGTATTTT	CASSSPLRQHPDTQYF
TRBJ2-1	-	-	TRBV9	TGTGCCTGCAGTCAAGGAACTTGGACCAGTGAGCAGTTCTTC	CACSQGTWTSEQFF